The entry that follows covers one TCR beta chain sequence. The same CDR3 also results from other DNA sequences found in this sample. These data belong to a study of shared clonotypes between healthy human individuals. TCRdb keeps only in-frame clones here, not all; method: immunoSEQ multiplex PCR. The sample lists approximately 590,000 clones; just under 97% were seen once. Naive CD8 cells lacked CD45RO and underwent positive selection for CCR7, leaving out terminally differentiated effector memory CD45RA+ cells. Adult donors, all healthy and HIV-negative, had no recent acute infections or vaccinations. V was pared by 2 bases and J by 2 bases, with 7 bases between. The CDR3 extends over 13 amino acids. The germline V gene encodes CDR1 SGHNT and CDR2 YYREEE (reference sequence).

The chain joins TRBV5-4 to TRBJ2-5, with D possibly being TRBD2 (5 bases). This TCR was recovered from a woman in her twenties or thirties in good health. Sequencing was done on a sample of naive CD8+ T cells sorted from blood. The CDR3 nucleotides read TGTGCCAGCAGCTTAGCGGAGCAAGAGACCCAGTACTTC. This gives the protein CASSLAEQETQYF. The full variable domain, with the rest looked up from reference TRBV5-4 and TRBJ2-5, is ETGVTQSPTHLIKTRGQQVTLRCSSQSGHNTVSWYQQALGQGPQFIFQYYREEENGRGNFPPRFSGLQFPNYSSELNVNALELDDSALYLCASSLAEQETQYFGPGTRLLVL.